This TCR beta chain was retrieved from a study of T cells in Graves' hyperthyroidism and ophthalmopathy. This clonotype was detected only a few times. Ophthalmopathy patients showed a Clinical Activity Score of at least 3, NOSPECS grade of at least 4 and duration under 3 months. It was RNA transcripts that yielded the amplified TCR beta CDR3 regions. Researchers ran a first-round RT-PCR on the TCR CDR3 using the HTBI primer set. MiXCR, applied by TCRdb to the multiplex PCR reads, yields one record per CDR3 protein. The sample includes 620,000 or so distinct CDR3 sequences, about 14% of them seen just once. This CDR3 comprises 13 residues. CDR1 is ENHRY, CDR2 SYGVKD, per germline. The V end lost 0 bases, the J end lost 8 bases, and 8 bases lay between the germline ends.

Sequenced material: blood. The clonotype was recovered from a woman between 45 and 60 years old with Graves' ophthalmopathy. This sequence joins TRBV10-3 and TRBJ2-1; D is uncertain. The CDR3 loop is CAISESLRDEQFF. In DNA form, the CDR3 reads TGTGCCATCAGTGAGTCCCTTCGGGATGAGCAGTTCTTC.